This T cell receptor (beta chain) was recovered during a study of neurological immune-mediated disorders. Study details: Secondary progressive disease was present in 3, and relapsing-remitting disease in around 31, of the 35 or so multiple sclerosis patients.

This clonotype was detected many times. The CDR3 has 12 residues. CDR1 is DFQATT, CDR2 SNEGSKA, per germline (reference sequence). Trimming took off 6 bases at V and 5 bases at J, with 13 bases between the two ends. TCRdb reprocessed the 5' RACE reads via MiXCR and lists one record per CDR3 protein. The sample holds about 46,000 distinct CDR3 sequences, approximately 3% seen once. This clonotype was sampled from a woman in her 50s with multiple sclerosis. This chain joins TRBV20-1 and TRBJ2-5, with D uncertain. The sample was PBMCs. DNA for the CDR3: TGCAGTGCCAACGAAAAGTTGGAGACCCAGTACTTC. This translates into CSANEKLETQYF.